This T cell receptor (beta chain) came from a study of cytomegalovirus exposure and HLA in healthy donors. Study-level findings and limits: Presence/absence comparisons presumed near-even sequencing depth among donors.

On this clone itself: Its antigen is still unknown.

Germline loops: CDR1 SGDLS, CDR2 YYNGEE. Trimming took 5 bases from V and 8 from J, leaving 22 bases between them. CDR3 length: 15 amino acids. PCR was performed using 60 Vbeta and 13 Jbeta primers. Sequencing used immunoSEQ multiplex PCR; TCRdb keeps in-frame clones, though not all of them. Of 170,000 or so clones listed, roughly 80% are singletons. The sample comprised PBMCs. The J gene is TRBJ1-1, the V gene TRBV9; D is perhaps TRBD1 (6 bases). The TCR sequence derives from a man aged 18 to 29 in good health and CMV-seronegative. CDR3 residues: CASRGGAPGHEEAFF. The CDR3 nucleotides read TGTGCCAGCAGGGGGGGGGCCCCCGGCCATGAGGAAGCTTTCTTT. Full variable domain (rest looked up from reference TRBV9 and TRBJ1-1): DSGVTQTPKHLITATGQRVTLRCSPRSGDLSVYWYQQSLDQGLQFLIQYYNGEERAKGNILERFSAQQFPDLHSELNLSSLELGDSALYFCASRGGAPGHEEAFFGQGTRLTVV.